Below are 25 T cell receptor beta chains sequenced from a single sample in a study of identical twins. TCRdb itself ran the 5' RACE reads through MiXCR, one entry per CDR3 protein. The data contain roughly 750,000 distinct CDR3 sequences, approximately 21% of them singletons. These same records also appear under a second study, on T cells expressing NK-cell markers.

Sequencing used PBMCs. These receptors all come from a young woman in good health.

The chain uses TRBV5-1 and TRBJ2-7; the D is unclear. Germline V gives CDR1 SGHRS, CDR2 YFSETQ. Trimming cost V 0 bases and J 3 bases, with 13 bases left between them. The length of the CDR3 is 15 residues. The CDR3 DNA reads as TGCGCCAGCAGCTTGGGCACGGACCTCCACTACGAGCAGTACTTC. This sequence encodes CASSLGTDLHYEQYF.

The chain couples TRBV29-1 to TRBJ1-2, with D unclear. Per the germline V gene, CDR1 is SQVTM and CDR2 is ANQGSEA. The CDR3 has 12 residues. V lost 5 bases, J lost 6 bases, and 13 bases lay in between. DNA for the CDR3: TGCAGCGTTCCCTTTAATGCAGATGGCTACACCTTC. This gives the protein CSVPFNADGYTF. Variable domain in full (rest from reference TRBV29-1 and TRBJ1-2): SAVISQKPSRDICQRGTSLTIQCQVDSQVTMMFWYRQQPGQSLTLIATANQGSEATYESGFVIDKFPISRPNLTFSTLTVSNMSPEDSSIYLCSVPFNADGYTFGSGTRLTVV.

V is TRBV27 and J is TRBJ2-7; TRBD2 might be the D (5 bases). This CDR3 is 21 amino acids long. Germline V gives CDR1 MNHEY, CDR2 SMNVEV (reference sequence). Trimming left V 5 bases short and J 4 bases short, with 36 bases between. The chain's CDR3 is CASSRNSRLPGSPRPVYEQYF. The CDR3 region has the DNA TGTGCCAGCAGTCGAAATTCCAGACTACCGGGGTCCCCCCGACCTGTATACGAGCAGTACTTC.

This clonotype was picked up many times. This sequence joins TRBV24-1 and TRBJ2-6; 8 bases are a match to TRBD1. After removal of 12 bases from V and 0 bases from J, the junction contained 15 bases not matched to a gene. Germline V gene data show CDR1 as KGHDR and CDR2 as SFDVKD. The CDR3 loop spans 18 amino acids. The CDR3 nucleotides are TGTGCCCCCTACGGACAGGGCCCCATCCACTCTGGGGCCAACGTCCTGACTTTC. Translation: CAPYGQGPIHSGANVLTF.

V is TRBV15 and J is TRBJ2-3; D remains ambiguous. This CDR3 spans 13 amino acids. Germline CDR1 LNHNV, CDR2 YYDKDF (reference sequence). V lost 1 base and J 6 bases, leaving 8 bases between the germline ends. The CDR3 DNA sequence: TGTGCCACCAGCAGAGTCGACGGGGATACGCAGTATTTT. Its translation: CATSRVDGDTQYF.

The chain couples TRBV29-1 to TRBJ2-3, with D tentatively TRBD2 (7 bases). The CDR3 runs to 13 residues. Germline CDR1 and CDR2: SQVTM and ANQGSEA. Here the CDR3 reads CSGGEGGTDTQYF. The DNA of the CDR3 is TGCAGTGGAGGAGAGGGGGGGACAGATACGCAGTATTTT.

This clonotype was counted a few times. V is TRBV20-1 and J is TRBJ2-1, with unresolved D. Germline lookup yields CDR1 DFQATT and CDR2 SNEGSKA (reference sequence). The CDR3 loop spans 15 amino acids. The V end was cut by 3 bases, the J end by 0 bases, with 12 bases between. CDR3 residues: CSASIPLSSYNEQFF. The CDR3 coding sequence is TGCAGTGCTAGTATACCCCTAAGCTCCTACAATGAGCAGTTCTTC.

This clonotype was counted a few times. The CDR3 loop is CASSITSGPTGQETQYF. In DNA form, the CDR3 reads TGTGCCAGCAGCATTACTAGCGGCCCCACGGGGCAAGAGACCCAGTACTTC. The chain joins TRBV5-6 to TRBJ2-5, with 8 bases identical to TRBD2. The CDR3 spans 17 residues. CDR1 and CDR2 (germline): SGHDT, YYEEEE. After removal of 4 bases from V and 2 bases from J, the junction contained 13 bases not matched to a gene.

The J gene is TRBJ2-1, the V gene TRBV20-1; D might be TRBD2 (6 bases). This CDR3 spans 16 amino acids. V lost 5 bases to trimming and J lost 0 bases, with 17 bases between them. CDR1 is DFQATT, CDR2 SNEGSKA, per germline (reference sequence). CDR3: CSALRSSALSYNEQFF. CDR3 DNA: TGCAGTGCTCTACGATCTAGCGCCCTCTCCTACAATGAGCAGTTCTTC.

J is TRBJ1-2 and V is TRBV5-5, with D unclear. Germline CDR1 SGHKS, CDR2 YYEKEE (reference sequence). The CDR3 runs 14 residues. V lost 7 bases and J 6 bases, leaving 19 bases between the germline ends. CDR3 region: CASSGRVGKDGYTF. In DNA, the CDR3 is TGTGCCAGCTCCGGCCGCGTCGGAAAGGATGGCTACACCTTC.

In this sample, this clonotype turned up a few times. The chain is built from TRBV20-1 and TRBJ1-4, with D uncertain. Germline CDR1 is DFQATT and CDR2 is SNEGSKA (reference sequence). The CDR3 is 12 residues long. Trimming removed 6 bases at V and 10 bases at J, with 15 bases between. For the CDR3, the DNA is TGCAGTGCCTGGGTCGGAGGAGCAAAACTGTTTTTT. Its translation: CSAWVGGAKLFF.

The chain combines TRBV3-1 with TRBJ1-1; D possibly corresponds to TRBD1 (5 bases). CDR1 and CDR2 (germline): LGHDT, YNNKEL (reference sequence). The CDR3 totals 13 residues. Deletions cut 6 bases from V and 6 bases from J, with 14 bases between. CDR3 protein: CASSKARGAEAFF. The CDR3 DNA reads TGTGCCAGCAGTAAAGCCCGGGGGGCTGAAGCTTTCTTT.

CDR3 loop: CASSLLGTSGYNEQFF. In DNA form, the CDR3 reads TGTGCCAGCAGCTTACTCGGGACTAGCGGATACAATGAGCAGTTCTTC. This chain links TRBV7-2 with TRBJ2-1, with 11 bases identical to TRBD2. J gave up 4 bases and V 2 bases, and 4 bases lay outside the gene matches. Looked up from germline, CDR1 is SGHTA and CDR2 is FQGNSA. This CDR3 is built from 16 residues.

This chain links TRBV10-1 with TRBJ2-7; 7 bases are shared with TRBD1. Germline CDR1 reads WNHNN; CDR2 reads SYGVQD (reference sequence). The J segment lost 6 bases and the V segment lost 0 bases, leaving 8 bases of the junction unmatched. This CDR3 has 15 amino acids. CDR3 in DNA: TGCGCCAGCAGTGAGTCAGATACGACAGGGTTCGAGCAGTACTTC. This codes for CASSESDTTGFEQYF.

This clonotype has just a few counts. The V gene is TRBV29-1, the J gene TRBJ2-3; 7 positions agree with TRBD2. The germline V gene encodes CDR1 SQVTM and CDR2 ANQGSEA. J was trimmed by 2 bases and V by 7 bases; bases with no gene match: 6. This CDR3 region has 13 residues. The CDR3 bases are TGCAGCGAGTGGGGGGGTAACACAGATACGCAGTATTTT. Translated: CSEWGGNTDTQYF.

This clonotype appeared many times. V usage is TRBV6-5 and J usage is TRBJ1-1, with D possibly TRBD1 on 5 matching bases. The germline V gene encodes CDR1 MNHEY and CDR2 SVGAGI. The CDR3 consists of 15 residues. Deletions cut 0 bases from V and 9 bases from J, with 17 bases between. The CDR3 nucleotides are TGTGCCAGCAGTTACTCGATTGGGGCAGGGTTACAAGCTTTCTTT. It codes for CASSYSIGAGLQAFF.

This clonotype appeared a few times. The chain couples TRBV6-9 to TRBJ2-7; 8 nucleotides line up with TRBD1. The germline gives CDR1 MNHGY, CDR2 SVAAGI. The CDR3 loop spans 14 amino acids. Unmatched junction bases numbered 4, after V lost 4 bases and J lost 2 bases. The CDR3 is CASSWGQATYEQYF. CDR3 in DNA: TGTGCCAGCAGTTGGGGACAGGCCACCTACGAGCAGTACTTC.

The CDR3 reads CASSQESKRGRTEQFF. The CDR3 region has the DNA TGTGCCAGCAGCCAAGAGTCCAAGCGGGGCCGGACGGAGCAGTTCTTC. This rearrangement joins TRBV4-2 to TRBJ2-1; 7 bases are shared with TRBD2. CDR1 is LGHNA and CDR2 is YNFKEQ in the germline V gene. V lost 0 bases to trimming and J lost 10 bases; unmatched junction nucleotides: 12. This CDR3 is 16 amino acids long.

This clonotype showed up just a few times. This chain links TRBV29-1 with TRBJ1-2; a weak D match, TRBD1 (6 bases). Germline assignment: CDR1 SQVTM and CDR2 ANQGSEA. This CDR3 region has 12 residues. The V end was cut by 6 bases, the J end by 9 bases, with 17 bases between. CDR3 in amino acids: CSVGRTAYSYTF. CDR3 in DNA: TGCAGCGTCGGCCGGACAGCTTACAGCTACACCTTC.

This clonotype has at least ten counts. V and J are TRBV5-1 and TRBJ1-1, with D tentatively TRBD1 (5 bases). Germline V gives CDR1 SGHRS, CDR2 YFSETQ. CDR3 length: 14 amino acids. V was clipped by 4 bases and J by 5 bases, with 15 bases between them. DNA of the CDR3: TGCGCCAGCAGCGTGGACGGGGGAAGAACTGAAGCTTTCTTT. Residues: CASSVDGGRTEAFF.

This clonotype was seen a handful of times. The chain has TRBV9 and TRBJ2-7; D is unclear. V was trimmed by 4 bases and J by 6 bases, leaving 11 bases between them. The germline CDR1 and CDR2 sequences are SGDLS and YYNGEE. This CDR3 has 12 residues. The CDR3: CASSPLSAEQYF. DNA of the CDR3: TGTGCCAGCAGCCCTCTGAGCGCCGAGCAGTACTTC.

This clonotype was seen repeatedly, ten times or more. In DNA, the CDR3 is TGCAGTGCTCCCCTAGCGGGGGCACAAGAGACCCAGTACTTC. Protein sequence: CSAPLAGAQETQYF. The genes are TRBV20-1 and TRBJ2-5; 10 positions match TRBD2. From germline, CDR1 is DFQATT and CDR2 SNEGSKA (reference sequence). The CDR3 spans 14 residues. V was pared by 5 bases and J by 2 bases, with 5 bases of the junction left unmatched.

This clonotype was found a few times. The chain links TRBV18 to TRBJ1-2; D might be TRBD1 (6 bases). Germline V gene lookup returns CDR1 KGHSH and CDR2 LQKENI. The CDR3 is made up of 17 amino acids. V was cut by 0 bases and J by 4 bases, with 18 bases left in between. CDR3 DNA: TGTGCCAGCTCACCACCGTCGGGGGCGTCGGGTGGCTATGGCTACACCTTC. It yields the protein CASSPPSGASGGYGYTF.

This clonotype appeared a few times. The V and J genes are TRBV5-5 and TRBJ2-7, with TRBD1 as a possible D gene (5 bases). Germline-derived CDR1 and CDR2 are SGHKS and YYEKEE (reference sequence). The V end was cut by 3 bases, the J end by 1 base, with 14 bases between. This CDR3 has 15 residues. The CDR3 loop reads CASSSGPSASYEQYF. The CDR3 DNA is TGTGCCAGCAGCTCAGGGCCCTCGGCATCCTACGAGCAGTACTTC.

The chain recombines TRBV7-9 with TRBJ2-2, with 7 bases that match TRBD1. V trimming: 6 bases; J trimming: 5 bases; junction bases outside the gene matches: 12. CDR3 length equals 16 residues. Germline CDR1 reads SEHNR; CDR2 reads FQNEAQ (reference sequence). The CDR3 here is CASRETDRAGTGELFF. DNA for the CDR3: TGTGCCAGCAGGGAAACCGACAGGGCGGGTACCGGGGAGCTGTTTTTT.